Described below is a single T cell receptor (beta chain) sequence and its context. These data belong to a study of blood T cell repertoires in COVID-19. Repertoires were generated with immunoSEQ multiplex PCR, while TCRdb's copy carries only in-frame clones and drops some. The sample lists 150,000 to 200,000 clones, approximately 91% seen once, with 0.77% in the top ten. The specimen was PBMCs or T cells enriched from blood (not recorded which). This TCR derives from a woman aged 18-35 years who had recovered from COVID-19.

CDR3 in amino acids: CATSRAGLAGRGTGELFF. CDR3 DNA sequence: TGTGCCACCAGCAGAGCCGGGCTAGCGGGACGCGGAACCGGGGAGCTGTTTTTT. The V call is TRBV15, the J call TRBJ2-2; 9 bases map to TRBD2. In germline, CDR1 is LNHNV, CDR2 YYDKDF (reference sequence). This CDR3 contains 18 residues. V shed 1 base, J shed 5 bases, and the junction held 11 bases outside the gene matches. Combining the CDR3 with reference TRBV15 and TRBJ2-2 gives the whole variable domain DAMVIQNPRYQVTQFGKPVTLSCSQTLNHNVMYWYQQKSSQAPKLLFHYYDKDFNNEADTPDNFQSRRPNTSFCFLDIRSPGLGDTAMYLCATSRAGLAGRGTGELFFGEGSRLTVL.